This is a list of T cell receptor beta chains from one sample in a study of CD8 T cells in Susac syndrome. One entry per CDR3 protein results from TCRdb running MiXCR on the immunoSEQ multiplex PCR reads. Of 130,000 to 150,000 distinct CDR3 sequences in the sample, approximately 93% are singletons; the top ten hold 0.075% to 0.1%. Specimen: CD4+ T cells from PBMCs. These receptors all stem from a human donor in good health. Each CDR3 is given with its conserved first and last residue. A D gene is named only where the DNA matches it firmly.

J gene | V gene | D gene | CDR3 DNA | CDR3 protein
TRBJ2-2 | TRBV30 | TRBD2 | TGTGCCTGGATCCGTCGGGGGGGACAAAACACCGGGGAGCTGTTTTTT | CAWIRRGGQNTGELFF
TRBJ2-1 | TRBV9 | . | TGTGCCAGCAGCAGAGACGGGAGCTCCTACAATGAGCAGTTCTTC | CASSRDGSSYNEQFF
TRBJ2-7 | TRBV6-5 | . | TGTGCCAGCAGTTCGTCCCTCTCGTTCTACGAGCAGTACTTC | CASSSSLSFYEQYF
TRBJ2-7 | TRBV20-1 | TRBD2 | TGCAGTGCTAGCAAGAGCGGGGCCTACGAGCAGTACTTC | CSASKSGAYEQYF
TRBJ2-6 | TRBV6-4 | . | TGTGCCAGCAGTCCCCTTGGACAGACCTCCTCTGGGGCCAACGTCCTGACTTTC | CASSPLGQTSSGANVLTF
TRBJ2-1 | TRBV24-1 | . | TGTGCCACCAGTGACCCGGGTCGGGAGAATGAGCAGTTCTTC | CATSDPGRENEQFF
TRBJ1-2 | TRBV28 | . | TGTGCCAGCAGTTTGTCCCAGAGTGGGCGGTATGGCTACACCTTC | CASSLSQSGRYGYTF
TRBJ2-7 | TRBV15 | TRBD2 | TGTGCCACCAGCAGGGGGACTAGCGGGAGCGACGAGCAGTACTTC | CATSRGTSGSDEQYF
TRBJ1-2 | TRBV30 | . | TGTGCCTGGAGTGTACAGAGGGCGGAATGGGGCTACACCTTC | CAWSVQRAEWGYTF
TRBJ1-5 | TRBV18 | TRBD1 | TGTGCCAGCTCACCTCAACGGACAGGGACTCAGCCCCAGCATTTT | CASSPQRTGTQPQHF
TRBJ1-2 | TRBV6-1 | . | TGTGCCAGCTTCCGGGACAACAGTAACTATGGCTACACCTTC | CASFRDNSNYGYTF
TRBJ1-2 | TRBV25-1 | . | TGTGCCAGCAGTGAATATCAAGGGCAAGGCTACACCTTC | CASSEYQGQGYTF
TRBJ2-1 | TRBV12-3/TRBV12-4 | . | TGTGCCAGCAGTCCTTTAAGGGTGTCGAATGAGCAGTTCTTC | CASSPLRVSNEQFF
TRBJ2-2 | TRBV19 | . | TGTGCCAGTCACAGGGCCACCGGGGAGCTGTTTTTT | CASHRATGELFF
TRBJ2-3 | TRBV23-1 | . | TGCGCCAGCAGCCCCGTCCAGGTGGGAGGCACAGATACGCAGTATTTT | CASSPVQVGGTDTQYF
TRBJ1-1 | TRBV5-6 | . | TGTGCCAGCAGCTTGGAAGTGGGAATGAACACTGAAGCTTTCTTT | CASSLEVGMNTEAFF
TRBJ2-3 | TRBV3-1 | TRBD2 | TGTGCCAGCAGCTACGAGGGGGATAGCGGGAACGGCCCAGATACGCAGTATTTT | CASSYEGDSGNGPDTQYF
TRBJ2-1 | TRBV7-2 | . | TGTGCCAGCAGCTTAGCTCAAACCCTCAACAGTGAGCAGTTCTTC | CASSLAQTLNSEQFF
TRBJ1-1 | TRBV2 | . | TGTGCCAGCAGTGAACTCGGGCTTCCGAACACTGAAGCTTTCTTT | CASSELGLPNTEAFF
TRBJ2-5 | TRBV7-9 | . | TGTGCCAGCAGCTTATTTCTGGGTCCGGAGACCCAGTACTTC | CASSLFLGPETQYF
TRBJ2-7 | TRBV20-1 | TRBD2 | TGCAGTGCTCTCGGACTAGCGGGTGCCTACGAGCAGTACTTC | CSALGLAGAYEQYF
TRBJ1-5 | TRBV30 | . | TGTGCCTGGAGCGGTCAGGGGAGTCAGCCCCAGCATTTT | CAWSGQGSQPQHF
TRBJ1-3 | TRBV30 | . | TGTGCCTGGAGTGCAGGGTTTGGAAACACCATATATTTT | CAWSAGFGNTIYF
TRBJ1-1 | TRBV30 | . | TGTGCCTGGGTCCGGCAGGGGAACACTGAAGCTTTCTTT | CAWVRQGNTEAFF
TRBJ1-1 | TRBV7-9 | . | TGTGCCAGCAGCCGTCAACAGGTGGTGGAGACTGAAGCTTTCTTT | CASSRQQVVETEAFF